Shown below are 27 T cell receptor beta chains from a single sample sequenced in a study of blood T cell repertoires in COVID-19. TCRdb's copy holds only in-frame clones and misses some; the assay was immunoSEQ multiplex PCR. This table holds 100,000 to 130,000 clones, about 89% found once. Sequencing input: peripheral blood. Source of these receptors: a woman in her twenties or thirties with acute or convalescent COVID-19.

The V call is TRBV4-1, the J call TRBJ1-1; the D gene is possibly TRBD1 (5 bases). The V end lost 0 bases, the J end lost 3 bases, and 11 bases lay between the germline ends. The CDR3 consists of 15 residues. CDR1 MGHRA and CDR2 YSYEKL come from the germline V gene. CDR3 DNA: TGCGCCAGCAGCCAAGAGAGCCTAGGGGACACTGAAGCTTTCTTT. Its translation is CASSQESLGDTEAFF.

The V and J genes are TRBV24-1 and TRBJ1-4; D is undetermined. Trimming removed 2 bases at V and 11 bases at J, with 11 bases between. The CDR3 runs to 13 residues. Germline CDR1 KGHDR, CDR2 SFDVKD. The CDR3 DNA reads TGTGCCACCAGTGATTCCCGACTAGGTAAACTGTTTTTT. Protein sequence: CATSDSRLGKLFF.

This chain connects TRBV7-8 to TRBJ2-1; TRBD2 agrees at 9 bases. V dropped 4 bases and J dropped 15; count of bases not matched to a gene: 13. Germline V gene lookup returns CDR1 SGHVS and CDR2 FQNEAQ. This CDR3 has 14 amino acids. CDR3 residues: CASSSLASGALGFF. The CDR3 DNA reads TGTGCCAGCAGCTCCTTAGCTAGCGGGGCCCTGGGGTTCTTC.

This sequence joins TRBV4-1 and TRBJ1-1; 7 positions agree with TRBD1. This CDR3 spans 18 amino acids. The junction had 18 bases not matched to a gene; V was cut back by 1 base and J by 7 bases. The germline gives CDR1 MGHRA, CDR2 YSYEKL. The CDR3 sequence: CASSQVRERRQGTGEAFF. CDR3 in DNA: TGCGCCAGCAGCCAAGTTCGCGAAAGACGACAGGGTACGGGTGAAGCTTTCTTT.

V usage is TRBV3-1 (or the pseudogene TRBV3-2) and J usage is TRBJ1-1, with 11 bases identical to TRBD1. This CDR3 region has 16 residues. V was pared by 6 bases and J by 5 bases, with 11 bases of the junction left unmatched. Germline loops: CDR1 LGHDT, CDR2 YNNKEL (reference sequence). As DNA, the CDR3 is TGTGCCAGCAGTCCCGGACAGGGGGCCTTAAGGACTGAAGCTTTCTTT. Protein product: CASSPGQGALRTEAFF.

Concerning this clone itself: One end of the junction fails to match germline, which may point to a read error. V usage is TRBV7-7 and J usage is TRBJ1-2; 9 bases agree with TRBD1. The CDR3 length is 15 residues. CDR1 and CDR2 (germline): SSHAT, FNYEAQ (reference sequence). CDR3 amino acids: CASSSAGTGRGGYTF. DNA for the CDR3: TGTGCTAGCAGCTCCGCCGGGACAGGGAGAGGCGGCTACACCTTC. The full variable domain, completed using reference TRBV7-7 and TRBJ1-2, is GAGVSQSPRYKVTKRGQDVTLRCDPISSHATLYWYQQALGQGPEFLTYFNYEAQPDKSGLPSDRFSAERPEGSISTLTIQRTEQRDSAMYRCASSSAGTGRGGYTFGSGTRLTVV.

This clone occurred a few times. At the DNA level, this CDR3 is encoded by other sequences in the same sample as well. V usage is TRBV5-1 and J usage is TRBJ1-3; unclear D gene. This CDR3 comprises 14 residues. Per the germline V gene, CDR1 is SGHRS and CDR2 is YFSETQ. V lost 0 bases and J 4 bases, leaving 8 bases between the germline ends. The CDR3 sequence is CASSLAGYGNTIYF. DNA of the CDR3: TGCGCCAGCAGCTTGGCGGGGTACGGAAACACCATATATTTT.

The chain uses TRBV21-1 and TRBJ2-5; the table assigns TRBD2, which was not confirmed against the DNA. TRBV21-1 is annotated as a pseudogene. This CDR3 is built from 16 residues. Written as DNA, the CDR3 is TGTGCCAGCAGCAGTTTACTAGCGGGGGGGTATGAGACCCAGTACTTC. Translation gives CASSSLLAGGYETQYF.

V usage is TRBV7-9 and J usage is TRBJ2-7; D is possibly TRBD2 (6 bases). Germline V gene lookup returns CDR1 SEHNR and CDR2 FQNEAQ (reference sequence). Between the trimmed V and J ends, which lost 7 bases and 1 base, there was a span of 11 bases. The CDR3 is made up of 13 amino acids. The CDR3 here is CASTGGDSYEQYF. CDR3 sequence (DNA): TGTGCCAGCACAGGCGGGGATTCCTACGAGCAGTACTTC.

The V gene is TRBV4-3, the J gene TRBJ2-1; 8 bases match TRBD1. The junction had 8 bases not matched to a gene; V was cut back by 4 bases and J by 0 bases. The CDR3 loop spans 17 amino acids. From germline, CDR1 is LGHNA and CDR2 YSLEER. The CDR3 sequence: CASSPRSGGASYNEQFF. The CDR3 DNA reads as TGCGCCAGCAGCCCTCGATCAGGGGGCGCCTCCTACAATGAGCAGTTCTTC.

This sequence joins TRBV10-3 and TRBJ1-2; D is perhaps TRBD1 (6 bases). Trimming removed 0 bases at V and 5 bases at J, with 16 bases between. Per germline, CDR1 ENHRY and CDR2 SYGVKD. The CDR3 has 16 amino acids. For the CDR3, the DNA is TGTGCCATCAGTGAGTCGGTCGCCAGGGGCAGGTATGGCTACACCTTC. Protein sequence: CAISESVARGRYGYTF.

This chain uses TRBV7-8 with TRBJ2-1; 9 positions agree with TRBD1. After removal of 6 bases from V and 7 bases from J, the junction contained 7 bases not matched to a gene. Germline lookup yields CDR1 SGHVS and CDR2 FQNEAQ. The CDR3 is made up of 14 amino acids. CDR3 protein: CASRRRGTGNEQFF. DNA for the CDR3: TGTGCCAGCAGACGAAGGGGGACAGGGAATGAGCAGTTCTTC.

V gene TRBV27 combines with J gene TRBJ2-3, with D possibly being TRBD2 (5 bases). Trimming left V 4 bases short and J 5 bases short, with 16 bases between. The CDR3 is 15 residues long. Germline V gene lookup returns CDR1 MNHEY and CDR2 SMNVEV (reference sequence). The CDR3, as DNA: TGTGCCAGCAGTTCGGGGTGGGCAGATAGAGATACGCAGTATTTT. This encodes CASSSGWADRDTQYF.

This rearrangement joins TRBV4-3 to TRBJ2-2, with 7 bases identical to TRBD2. The CDR3 loop spans 16 amino acids. Per germline, CDR1 LGHNA and CDR2 YSLEER. Trimming at V came to 5 bases and at J to 3 bases, leaving 9 bases not matched to a gene. The DNA of the CDR3 is TGCGCCAGCAGCTTCCTGGGCGGGGGACACACCGGGGAGCTGTTTTTT. Protein: CASSFLGGGHTGELFF.

The chain has TRBV28 and TRBJ2-1; no clear D. The V end lost 3 bases, the J end lost 4 bases, and 7 bases lay between the germline ends. The CDR3 length is 13 residues. From germline, CDR1 is MDHEN and CDR2 SYDVKM. The CDR3 DNA follows: TGTGCCAGCAGTTTTCTAGATTACAATGAGCAGTTCTTC. Protein product: CASSFLDYNEQFF.

V is TRBV2 and J is TRBJ1-1; TRBD1 might be the D (5 bases). In germline, CDR1 is SNHLY, CDR2 FYNNEI. The length of the CDR3 is 14 residues. Trimming removed 3 bases at V and 4 bases at J, with 12 bases between. CDR3 protein: CASSDQGISTEAFF. The CDR3, as DNA: TGTGCCAGCAGTGATCAGGGAATAAGCACTGAAGCTTTCTTT. Full variable domain (outside the CDR3, taken from reference TRBV2 and TRBJ1-1): EPEVTQTPSHQVTQMGQEVILRCVPISNHLYFYWYRQILGQKVEFLVSFYNNEISEKSEIFDDQFSVERPDGSNFTLKIRSTKLEDSAMYFCASSDQGISTEAFFGQGTRLTVV.

This sequence joins TRBV6-5 and TRBJ2-7; 7 bases match TRBD1. V was pared by 5 bases and J by 3 bases, with 4 bases of the junction left unmatched. The CDR3 has 13 amino acids. Germline V gene lookup returns CDR1 MNHEY and CDR2 SVGAGI. The CDR3 coding sequence is TGTGCCAGCAGTAGTACAGGGGACTACGAGCAGTACTTC. It translates to CASSSTGDYEQYF.

The V gene is TRBV18, the J gene TRBJ1-1; TRBD1 matches at 7 bases. Germline CDR1 and CDR2: KGHSH and LQKENI. The ends lost 3 bases at V and 2 bases at J; junction bases unmatched: 3. The CDR3 is made up of 14 amino acids. In DNA form, the CDR3 reads TGTGCCAGCTCACCGGGGACAGCTAACACTGAAGCTTTCTTT. This codes for CASSPGTANTEAFF.

This chain connects TRBV6-2 or TRBV6-3 to TRBJ2-1; D unresolved. Trimming cost V 6 bases and J 6 bases, with 6 bases left between them. CDR1 and CDR2 from the germline V gene are MNHEY and SVGEGT. The CDR3 runs 11 residues. Here the CDR3 reads CASSLLNEQFF. As DNA, the CDR3 is TGTGCCAGCAGCCTCCTCAATGAGCAGTTCTTC.

The chain couples TRBV29-1 to TRBJ2-1; tentatively, D is TRBD1 (6 bases). Germline CDR1 and CDR2: SQVTM and ANQGSEA. Deletions cut 4 bases from V and 7 bases from J, with 11 bases between. The CDR3 length is 12 residues. The CDR3 spells CSVAGAFNEQFF. CDR3 bases: TGCAGCGTTGCAGGGGCGTTTAATGAGCAGTTCTTC.

This chain links TRBV5-6 with TRBJ1-3; D uncertain. CDR1 is SGHDT and CDR2 is YYEEEE in the germline V gene. V was shortened by 4 bases and J by 2 bases, with 4 bases between the two germline ends. The CDR3 is 12 amino acids. The CDR3 DNA reads as TGTGCCAGCAGCCCAGCTGGAAACACCATATATTTT. This sequence encodes CASSPAGNTIYF.

This clone turned up a few times. This chain uses TRBV4-3 with TRBJ2-7; 9 nucleotides match TRBD2. The V segment lost 0 bases and the J segment 6 bases; nucleotides outside the gene matches: 6. This CDR3 comprises 15 residues. Germline V lookup: CDR1 LGHNA, CDR2 YSLEER. The CDR3 DNA reads TGCGCCAGCAGCCAAGAGGCGGGAGGGCCTCTCGAGCAGTACTTC. It is translated as CASSQEAGGPLEQYF.

This rearrangement joins TRBV10-3 to TRBJ2-1; 9 bases fit TRBD1. The CDR3 length is 16 residues. Germline V CDR1 and CDR2: ENHRY, SYGVKD. V was clipped by 3 bases and J by 2 bases; unmatched bases: 5. In DNA, the CDR3 is TGTGCCATCAGTGATCCGGGACAGGGTACCTACAATGAGCAGTTCTTC. It specifies CAISDPGQGTYNEQFF.

V and J are TRBV5-8 and TRBJ2-3; 12 bases match TRBD2. V lost 5 bases to trimming and J lost 2 bases; unmatched junction nucleotides: 3. The germline CDR1 and CDR2 sequences are SGHTS and YDEGEE. The CDR3 is 15 residues long. The CDR3 loop reads CASRRTSGNTDTQYF. In DNA form, the CDR3 reads TGTGCCAGCAGACGGACTAGCGGGAACACAGATACGCAGTATTTT.

This clone appeared once. This sequence joins TRBV4-1 and TRBJ2-7; D ambiguous. The CDR3 totals 15 residues. V lost 4 bases to trimming and J lost 2 bases, with 15 bases between them. Per germline, CDR1 MGHRA and CDR2 YSYEKL. The CDR3 region is CASSPVYGRTYEQYF. The DNA for the CDR3 is TGCGCCAGCAGCCCAGTTTATGGGCGAACCTACGAGCAGTACTTC.

The V gene is TRBV7-2, the J gene TRBJ2-7, with a weak D call TRBD1 (5 bases). In germline, CDR1 is SGHTA, CDR2 FQGNSA. V lost 2 bases to trimming and J lost 5 bases, with 13 bases between them. CDR3 size: 14 residues. The CDR3: CASSLRQGRHEQYF. The CDR3 DNA follows: TGTGCCAGCAGCTTACGGCAGGGCCGGCACGAGCAGTACTTC.

This clone was found a few times. This chain joins TRBV7-6 and TRBJ1-5; the D is unclear. With 6 bases removed from V and 0 bases from J, the gap between germline ends came to 9 bases. Germline V lookup: CDR1 SGHVS, CDR2 FNYEAQ. The CDR3 length is 14 residues. The CDR3 loop is CASSLQYSNQPQHF. The CDR3 DNA follows: TGTGCCAGCAGTCTACAGTATAGCAATCAGCCCCAGCATTTT.